This T cell receptor beta chain was sequenced for a study of radiotherapy plus CTLA-4 blockade in lung cancer. The CDR3 contains 13 residues. Germline V gene lookup returns CDR1 SQVTM and CDR2 ANQGSEA. Measured with immunoSEQ multiplex PCR; TCRdb has only the in-frame clones, and not every one. Of about 60,000 clones in the sample, around 86% are singletons; the top ten hold about 4.2%. About this clone: An end of the junction differs from the germline gene, which may be a read error.

V gene TRBV29-1 combines with J gene TRBJ2-5; 7 positions agree with TRBD1. The material was peripheral blood, obtained from a patient treated with radiotherapy plus ipilimumab. The source of this sequence is a human donor with non-small cell lung cancer who had a partial response to radiotherapy plus ipilimumab. Here the CDR3 DNA reads TGCAGCGCTGAAGACAGGGACCAAGAGACCCAGTACTTC. Amino acid sequence: CSAEDRDQETQYF.